This TCR beta chain was captured by sequencing in a study of identical twins. Looked up from germline, CDR1 is KGHSH and CDR2 is LQKENI. V lost 6 bases and J 8 bases, leaving 17 bases between the germline ends. The CDR3 sequence is 14 residues long. This clonotype was observed a few times. One entry per CDR3 protein, called by TCRdb with MiXCR from the 5' RACE reads. The table lists around 500,000 distinct CDR3 sequences, more than 13% of them singletons, with over 0.5% in the top ten. This sample was also put to use in a study of yellow fever vaccine responses in identical twins.

This chain uses TRBV18 with TRBJ2-1; D is possibly TRBD2 (5 bases). This clonotype was obtained from a woman between 18 and 30 years old in good health. The sequenced sample was CD4+ T cells sorted from blood. This chain's CDR3 is CASSSLSEAHEQFF. CDR3 in DNA: TGTGCCAGCTCGTCTCTTAGCGAGGCCCATGAGCAGTTCTTC.